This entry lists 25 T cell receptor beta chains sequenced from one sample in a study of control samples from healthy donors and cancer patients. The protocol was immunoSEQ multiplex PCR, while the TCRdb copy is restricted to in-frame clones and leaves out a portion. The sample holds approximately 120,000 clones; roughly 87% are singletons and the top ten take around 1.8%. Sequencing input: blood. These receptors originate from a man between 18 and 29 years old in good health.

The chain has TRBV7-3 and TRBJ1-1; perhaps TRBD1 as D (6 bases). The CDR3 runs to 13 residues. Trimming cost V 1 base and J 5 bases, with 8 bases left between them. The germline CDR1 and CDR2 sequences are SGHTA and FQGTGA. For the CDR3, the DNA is TGTGCCAGCAGCTTAAGCAGGGGAACTGAAGCTTTCTTT. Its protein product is CASSLSRGTEAFF.

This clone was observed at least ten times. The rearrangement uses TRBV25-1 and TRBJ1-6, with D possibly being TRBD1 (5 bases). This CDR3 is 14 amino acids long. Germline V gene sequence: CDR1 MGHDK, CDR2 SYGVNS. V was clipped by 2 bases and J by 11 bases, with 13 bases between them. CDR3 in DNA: TGTGCCAGCAGTGAAAGGGGCCGTACCCCACCCCTCCACTTT. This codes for CASSERGRTPPLHF. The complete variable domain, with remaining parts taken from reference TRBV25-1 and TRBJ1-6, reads EADIYQTPRYLVIGTGKKITLECSQTMGHDKMYWYQQDPGMELHLIHYSYGVNSTEKGDLSSESTVSRIRTEHFPLTLESARPSHTSQYLCASSERGRTPPLHFGNGTRLTVT.

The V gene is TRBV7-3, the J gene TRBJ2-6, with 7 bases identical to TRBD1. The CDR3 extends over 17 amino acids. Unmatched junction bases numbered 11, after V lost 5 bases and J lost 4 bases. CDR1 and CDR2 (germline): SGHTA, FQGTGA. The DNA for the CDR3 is TGTGCCAGCAGCCAGGGGGACCGACCGAGGGGGGCCAACGTCCTGACTTTC. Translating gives CASSQGDRPRGANVLTF.

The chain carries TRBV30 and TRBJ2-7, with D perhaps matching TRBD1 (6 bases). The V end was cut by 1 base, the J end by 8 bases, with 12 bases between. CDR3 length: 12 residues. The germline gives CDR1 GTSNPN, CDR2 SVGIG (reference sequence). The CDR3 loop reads CAWSGGQWQQYF. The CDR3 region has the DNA TGTGCCTGGAGTGGGGGGCAGTGGCAGCAGTACTTC.

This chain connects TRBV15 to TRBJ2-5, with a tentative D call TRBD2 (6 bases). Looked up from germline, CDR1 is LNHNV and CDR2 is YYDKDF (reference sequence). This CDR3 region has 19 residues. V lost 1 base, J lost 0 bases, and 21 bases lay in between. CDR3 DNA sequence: TGTGCCACCAGCAGAGTCGGGTATTTGACTAGACAGTACCAAGAGACCCAGTACTTC. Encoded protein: CATSRVGYLTRQYQETQYF.

CDR3 amino acids: CASSQGAGRTGRNEQYF. The CDR3 DNA sequence: TGTGCCAGCAGCCAAGGCGCCGGGAGGACAGGGAGAAACGAGCAGTACTTC. The rearrangement uses TRBV3-1 (or the pseudogene TRBV3-2) and TRBJ2-7; the D gene is possibly TRBD1 (8 bases). The V and J ends lost 1 base and 5 bases respectively, with 21 bases between them. The length of the CDR3 is 17 residues. Germline assignment: CDR1 LGHDT and CDR2 YNNKEL (reference sequence).

CDR3 nucleotide sequence: TGTGCCAGCAGCCTCTACATGTACGATGAGCAGTTCTTC. It codes for CASSLYMYDEQFF. The V gene is TRBV7-2, the J gene TRBJ2-1; D remains unclear. This CDR3 contains 13 residues. Between the trimmed V and J ends, which lost 5 bases and 8 bases, there was a span of 13 bases. Germline CDR1 reads SGHTA; CDR2 reads FQGNSA.

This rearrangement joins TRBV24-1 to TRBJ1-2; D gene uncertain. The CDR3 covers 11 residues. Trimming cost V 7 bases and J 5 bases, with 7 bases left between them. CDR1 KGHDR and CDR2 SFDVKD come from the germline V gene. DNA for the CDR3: TGTGCCACCAGGGTCGGTTATGGCTACACCTTC. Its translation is CATRVGYGYTF.

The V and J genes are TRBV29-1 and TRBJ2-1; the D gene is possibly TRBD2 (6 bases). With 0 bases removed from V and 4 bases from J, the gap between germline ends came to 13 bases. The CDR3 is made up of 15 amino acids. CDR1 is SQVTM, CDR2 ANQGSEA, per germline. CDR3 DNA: TGCAGCGTTGAAGAAGGAGCGGGTGGATACAATGAGCAGTTCTTC. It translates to CSVEEGAGGYNEQFF.

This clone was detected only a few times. The DNA for the CDR3 is TGTGCCAGCAGCCAGGACTACAGGACCAATCAGCCCCAGCATTTT. The encoded protein is CASSQDYRTNQPQHF. V gene TRBV3-1 (or the pseudogene TRBV3-2) combines with J gene TRBJ1-5, with D possibly TRBD1 on 5 matching bases. The V end was cut by 3 bases, the J end by 3 bases, with 12 bases between. CDR3 length: 15 amino acids. CDR1 is LGHDT and CDR2 is YNNKEL in the germline V gene (reference sequence).

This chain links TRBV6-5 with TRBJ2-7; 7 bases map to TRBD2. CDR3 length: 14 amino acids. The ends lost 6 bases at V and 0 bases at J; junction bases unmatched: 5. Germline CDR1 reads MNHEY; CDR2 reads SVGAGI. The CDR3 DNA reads TGTGCCAGCAGCCTGACTAGCAGCTCCTACGAGCAGTACTTC. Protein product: CASSLTSSSYEQYF.

CDR3 loop: CASSLAGGVEKLFF. CDR3 nucleotide sequence: TGTGCCAGCAGTTTGGCAGGGGGCGTCGAAAAACTGTTTTTT. This sequence joins TRBV28 and TRBJ1-4, with 8 bases that match TRBD1. The CDR3 loop spans 14 amino acids. V was pared by 3 bases and J by 8 bases, with 5 bases of the junction left unmatched. Germline V gene lookup returns CDR1 MDHEN and CDR2 SYDVKM.

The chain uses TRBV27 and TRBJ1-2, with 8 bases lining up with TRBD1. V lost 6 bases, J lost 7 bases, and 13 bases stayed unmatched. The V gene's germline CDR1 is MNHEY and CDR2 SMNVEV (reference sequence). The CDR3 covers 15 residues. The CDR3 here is CASSPRDRRGSGYTF. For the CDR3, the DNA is TGTGCCAGCAGCCCTCGGGACAGGAGGGGCAGTGGCTACACCTTC.

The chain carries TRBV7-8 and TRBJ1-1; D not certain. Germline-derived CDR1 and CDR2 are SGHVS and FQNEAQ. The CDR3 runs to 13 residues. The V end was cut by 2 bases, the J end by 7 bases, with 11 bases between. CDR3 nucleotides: TGTGCCAGCAGCTTACGAGGATTAGGTGAAGCTTTCTTT. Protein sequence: CASSLRGLGEAFF.

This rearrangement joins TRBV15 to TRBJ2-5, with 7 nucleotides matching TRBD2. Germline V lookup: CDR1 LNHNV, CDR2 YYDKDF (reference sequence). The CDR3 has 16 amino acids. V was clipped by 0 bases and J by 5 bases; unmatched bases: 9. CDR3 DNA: TGTGCCACCAGCAGAGACCATGCGGGAGTGGTTGAGACCCAGTACTTC. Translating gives CATSRDHAGVVETQYF.

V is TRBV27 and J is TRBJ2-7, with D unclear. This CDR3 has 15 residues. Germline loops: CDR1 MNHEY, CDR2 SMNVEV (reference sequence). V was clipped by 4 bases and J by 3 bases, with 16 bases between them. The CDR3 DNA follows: TGTGCCAGCAGTTCCTCACCCTGGACGGACTACGAGCAGTACTTC. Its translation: CASSSSPWTDYEQYF.

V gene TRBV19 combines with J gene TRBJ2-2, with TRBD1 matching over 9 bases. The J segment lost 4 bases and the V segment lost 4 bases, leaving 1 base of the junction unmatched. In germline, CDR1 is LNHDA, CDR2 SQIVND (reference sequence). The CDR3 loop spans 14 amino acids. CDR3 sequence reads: CASSTTGGTGELFF. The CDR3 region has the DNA TGTGCCAGTAGTACGACAGGGGGCACCGGGGAGCTGTTTTTT.

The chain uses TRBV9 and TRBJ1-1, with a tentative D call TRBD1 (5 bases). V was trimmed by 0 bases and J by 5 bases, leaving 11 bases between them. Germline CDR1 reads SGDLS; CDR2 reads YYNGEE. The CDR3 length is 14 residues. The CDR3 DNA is TGTGCCAGCAGCGTAGTCTCGGGGCGGACTGAAGCTTTCTTT. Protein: CASSVVSGRTEAFF.

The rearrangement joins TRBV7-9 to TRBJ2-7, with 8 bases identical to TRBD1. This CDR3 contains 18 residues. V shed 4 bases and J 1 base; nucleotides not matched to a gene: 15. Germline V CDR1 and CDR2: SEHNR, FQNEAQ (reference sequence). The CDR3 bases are TGTGCCAGCAGCTCACCGAGGGGTTTGGGACAGGTATCCTACGAGCAGTACTTC. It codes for CASSSPRGLGQVSYEQYF.

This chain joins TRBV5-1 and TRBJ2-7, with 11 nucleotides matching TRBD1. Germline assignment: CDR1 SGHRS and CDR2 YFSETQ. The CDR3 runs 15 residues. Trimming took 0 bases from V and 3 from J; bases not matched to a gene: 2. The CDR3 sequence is CASSLAGTGGYEQYF. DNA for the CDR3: TGCGCCAGCAGCTTGGCCGGGACAGGGGGCTACGAGCAGTACTTC.

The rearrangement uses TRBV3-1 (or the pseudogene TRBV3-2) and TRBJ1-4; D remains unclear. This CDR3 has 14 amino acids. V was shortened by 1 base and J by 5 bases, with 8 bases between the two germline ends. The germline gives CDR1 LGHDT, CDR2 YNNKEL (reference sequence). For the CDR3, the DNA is TGTGCCAGCAGCCAAGTTACACCGAATGAAAAACTGTTTTTT. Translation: CASSQVTPNEKLFF.

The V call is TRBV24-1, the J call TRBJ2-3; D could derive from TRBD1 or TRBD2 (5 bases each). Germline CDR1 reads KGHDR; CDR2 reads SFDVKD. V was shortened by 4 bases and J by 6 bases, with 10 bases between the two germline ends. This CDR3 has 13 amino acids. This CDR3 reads CATSDGAQDTQYF. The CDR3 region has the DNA TGTGCCACCAGTGACGGGGCGCAGGATACGCAGTATTTT.

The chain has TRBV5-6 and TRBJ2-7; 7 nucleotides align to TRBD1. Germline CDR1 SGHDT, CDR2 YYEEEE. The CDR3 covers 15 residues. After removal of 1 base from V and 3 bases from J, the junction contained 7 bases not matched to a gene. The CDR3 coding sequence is TGTGCCAGCAGCTTGACCGACAGGGATTACTACGAGCAGTACTTC. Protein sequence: CASSLTDRDYYEQYF. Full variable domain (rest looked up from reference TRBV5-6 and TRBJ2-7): DAGVTQSPTHLIKTRGQQVTLRCSPKSGHDTVSWYQQALGQGPQFIFQYYEEEERQRGNFPDRFSGHQFPNYSSELNVNALLLGDSALYLCASSLTDRDYYEQYFGPGTRLTVT.

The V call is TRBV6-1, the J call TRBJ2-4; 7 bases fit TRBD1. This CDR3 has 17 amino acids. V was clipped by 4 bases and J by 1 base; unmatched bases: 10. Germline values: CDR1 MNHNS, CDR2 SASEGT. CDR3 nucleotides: TGTGCCAGCAGTGGCCGACAGGGACCTGGGGCCAAAAACATTCAGTACTTC. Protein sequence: CASSGRQGPGAKNIQYF.

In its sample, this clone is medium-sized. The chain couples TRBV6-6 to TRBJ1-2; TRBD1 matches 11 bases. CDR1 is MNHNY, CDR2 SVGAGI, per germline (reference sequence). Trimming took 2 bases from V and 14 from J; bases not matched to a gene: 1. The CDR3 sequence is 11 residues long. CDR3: CASSYGQGATF. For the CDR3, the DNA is TGTGCCAGCAGTTACGGACAGGGGGCTACCTTC.